This TCR beta chain is drawn from a study of shared clonotypes between healthy human individuals. Overall study findings and caveats: Shared clonotypes across all four donors exceeded non-shared ones in generation probability.

An assay was performed, and its level was deep. The repertoire was sequenced with immunoSEQ multiplex PCR; TCRdb's copy has only in-frame clones and lacks some. The repertoire holds more than 600,000 clones, 90% to 95% seen once, with 20% to 25% in the top ten. The CDR3 runs to 15 residues. Losses at the gene ends were 4 bases for V and 6 bases for J; bases not matched to a gene: 3. Germline values: CDR1 SGHDN, CDR2 FVKESK. Comment on this clone: Antigen: not known.

Naive CD8 cells lacked CD45RO, underwent positive selection for CCR7 and left out terminally differentiated effector memory CD45RA+ cells. The source is a man aged 25-45 years in good health. The rearrangement joins TRBV14 to TRBJ2-1, with 13 bases identical to TRBD2. The sample comprised naive CD8+ T cells sorted from blood. The DNA of the CDR3 is TGTGCCAGCAGCCTTCGGACTAGCGGGAGCAATGAGCAGTTCTTC. Translating gives CASSLRTSGSNEQFF.